This T cell receptor (beta chain) was observed in a study of prognosis after radiotherapy for stage I lung cancer. Study-wide background: In total, around 13 men and several women took part as patients, aged roughly 50 to 84 with a median of about 68 years. After radiotherapy, 15 showed no significant progression while four developed distant metastases (median around seven months).

From genomic DNA, TCR beta CDR3 was amplified by two-round multiplex PCR. Primers were specific to each TRBV and TRBJ gene in first-round PCR. TCRdb reprocessed the multiplex PCR reads with MiXCR, giving one entry per CDR3 protein. The profile shows about 12,000 distinct CDR3 sequences, 50% to 65% of them singletons. The CDR3 consists of 14 residues. Germline V lookup: CDR1 LNHNV, CDR2 YYDKDF (reference sequence). V lost 1 base, J lost 7 bases, and 13 bases lay in between. Uniform node negativity on CT and PET/CT characterised the cohort, and no patient had undergone prior chemotherapy or radiotherapy or presented other malignancies.

Sequencing used PBMCs, obtained before or after stereotactic body radiation therapy (not recorded which). The chain joins TRBV15 to TRBJ1-2, with D uncertain. This TCR was sampled from a donor aged 50 or older with non-small cell lung cancer. The CDR3 reads CATSRGPGLSGYTF. CDR3 nucleotide sequence: TGTGCCACCAGCAGAGGGCCTGGGCTTAGTGGCTACACCTTC.